This TCR beta chain was recovered during a study of blood T cell repertoires in COVID-19. Study details: Sources were T cells, B-cell-depleted T cells, or PBMCs; the material itself was cDNA or gDNA.

Participants spanned ages about 18 to 90 years and resided in about two dozen US areas. Self-reported history from a screening survey and questionnaire set each donor's cohort. Two negative PCRs, clearance, or symptom resolution had been documented for recovered Cohort 3 donors. Trimming removed 2 bases from V and 3 bases from J, with 5 bases in between. Germline assignment: CDR1 SEHNR and CDR2 FQNEAQ (reference sequence). CDR3 size: 12 residues. The data were produced by immunoSEQ multiplex PCR, yet TCRdb's version contains in-frame clones alone and is incomplete. The table lists 200,000 to 250,000 clones, less than 90% of them singletons.

The chain links TRBV7-9 to TRBJ2-7, with D unresolved. This clonotype originated in a woman aged 40 to 50 who had recovered from COVID-19. Specimen: PBMCs or T cells enriched from blood (not recorded which). CDR3 nucleotide sequence: TGTGCCAGCAGCTTACTAGACTACGAGCAGTACTTC. This translates into CASSLLDYEQYF. Together with reference TRBV7-9 and TRBJ2-7, the CDR3 gives the full variable domain: DTGVSQNPRHKITKRGQNVTFRCDPISEHNRLYWYRQTLGQGPEFLTYFQNEAQLEKSRLLSDRFSAERPKGSFSTLEIQRTEQGDSAMYLCASSLLDYEQYFGPGTRLTVT.